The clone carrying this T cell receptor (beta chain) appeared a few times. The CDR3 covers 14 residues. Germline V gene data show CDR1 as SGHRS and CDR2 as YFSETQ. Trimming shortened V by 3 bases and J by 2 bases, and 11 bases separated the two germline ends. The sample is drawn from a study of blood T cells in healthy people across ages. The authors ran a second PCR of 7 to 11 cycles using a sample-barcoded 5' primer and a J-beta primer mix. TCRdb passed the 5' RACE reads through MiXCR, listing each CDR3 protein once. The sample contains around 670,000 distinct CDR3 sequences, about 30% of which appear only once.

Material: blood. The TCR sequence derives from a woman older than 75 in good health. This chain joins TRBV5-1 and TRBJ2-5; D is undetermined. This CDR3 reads CASSWLGIQETQYF. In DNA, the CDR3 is TGCGCCAGCAGCTGGCTTGGTATACAAGAGACCCAGTACTTC.